This is a list of T cell receptor beta chains from one sample in a study of blood T cell repertoires in COVID-19. Here immunoSEQ multiplex PCR was the method, and the copy in TCRdb shows in-frame clones only, minus some. The data show about 30,000 clones, around 90% seen once. The sample was peripheral blood. The origin of the receptors is a man in his 60s with active COVID-19. CDR3s include the opening cysteine and the closing phenylalanine or tryptophan. D genes are given only for firm matches. Not every row has a clone size; where given, it reads once, few, many or a size class.

J gene: TRBJ1-5
V gene: TRBV2
clone size: NA
D gene: TRBD1
CDR3 protein: CASSSGQGDQPQHF
CDR3 DNA: TGTGCCAGCAGTTCCGGACAGGGAGATCAGCCCCAGCATTTT

J gene: TRBJ1-1
V gene: TRBV25-1
clone size: NA
D gene: NA
CDR3 protein: CASSDGRVYTEAFF
CDR3 DNA: TGTGCCAGCAGTGATGGCAGGGTATACACTGAAGCTTTCTTT

J gene: TRBJ2-7
V gene: TRBV13
clone size: NA
D gene: TRBD1
CDR3 protein: CASSHRTGGFTKSYEQYF
CDR3 DNA: TGTGCCAGCAGCCATCGGACAGGGGGCTTCACCAAATCCTACGAGCAGTACTTC

J gene: TRBJ2-5
V gene: TRBV5-1
clone size: NA
D gene: TRBD2
CDR3 protein: CASSGGLAGLTQETQYF
CDR3 DNA: TGCGCCAGCTCCGGCGGACTAGCGGGTCTAACCCAAGAGACCCAGTACTTC

J gene: TRBJ1-1
V gene: TRBV4-1
clone size: NA
D gene: NA
CDR3 protein: CASSQAGTVNTEAFF
CDR3 DNA: TGCGCCAGCAGCCAGGCAGGGACTGTAAACACTGAAGCTTTCTTT

J gene: TRBJ2-1
V gene: TRBV10-3
clone size: NA
D gene: TRBD2
CDR3 protein: CAISESSGGATGEQFF
CDR3 DNA: TGTGCCATCAGTGAGTCTAGCGGGGGGGCCACAGGTGAGCAGTTCTTC

J gene: TRBJ2-6
V gene: TRBV7-9
clone size: once
D gene: NA
CDR3 protein: CASSLRASGANVLTF
CDR3 DNA: TGTGCCAGCAGCTTAAGAGCGTCTGGGGCCAACGTCCTGACTTTC

J gene: TRBJ1-1
V gene: TRBV19
clone size: NA
D gene: NA
CDR3 protein: CASSIGGGARTEAFF
CDR3 DNA: TGTGCCAGTAGTATAGGAGGGGGGGCGCGAACTGAAGCTTTCTTT

J gene: TRBJ1-2
V gene: TRBV7-9
clone size: NA
D gene: NA
CDR3 protein: CASSLDSGSAGYTF
CDR3 DNA: TGTGCCAGCAGCTTAGACAGTGGGTCGGCTGGCTACACCTTC

J gene: TRBJ2-7
V gene: TRBV19
clone size: NA
D gene: TRBD1
CDR3 protein: CASSDRAYEQYF
CDR3 DNA: TGTGCCAGTAGCGACAGGGCCTACGAGCAGTACTTC

J gene: TRBJ2-7
V gene: TRBV25-1
clone size: NA
D gene: TRBD2
CDR3 protein: CASSELPGGPSYEQYF
CDR3 DNA: TGTGCCAGCAGTGAATTACCGGGGGGGCCGTCCTACGAGCAGTACTTC

J gene: TRBJ1-2
V gene: TRBV28
clone size: once
D gene: TRBD1
CDR3 protein: CASSLPGTGGLGYTF
CDR3 DNA: TGTGCCAGCAGTTTACCCGGGACAGGGGGCTTGGGCTACACCTTC

J gene: TRBJ2-2
V gene: TRBV6-5
clone size: NA
D gene: NA
CDR3 protein: CASRGQILNTGELFF
CDR3 DNA: TGTGCCAGCAGGGGGCAAATATTGAACACCGGGGAGCTGTTTTTT

J gene: TRBJ1-2
V gene: TRBV4-1
clone size: few
D gene: NA
CDR3 protein: CASSQGPREGGYGYTF
CDR3 DNA: TGCGCCAGCAGCCAAGGCCCGAGGGAGGGTGGCTATGGCTACACCTTC

J gene: TRBJ1-5
V gene: TRBV10-3
clone size: NA
D gene: TRBD1
CDR3 protein: CATGTGSQPQHF
CDR3 DNA: TGTGCCACTGGGACAGGGAGTCAGCCCCAGCATTTT

J gene: TRBJ1-2
V gene: TRBV7-9
clone size: NA
D gene: TRBD1
CDR3 protein: CASSVRRDRGRSYGYTF
CDR3 DNA: TGTGCCAGCAGCGTACGCCGGGACAGGGGGCGCTCCTATGGCTACACCTTC

J gene: TRBJ2-5
V gene: TRBV15
clone size: NA
D gene: NA
CDR3 protein: CATSREERETQYF
CDR3 DNA: TGTGCCACCAGCAGAGAAGAGAGGGAGACCCAGTACTTC

J gene: TRBJ2-7
V gene: TRBV2
clone size: NA
D gene: TRBD1
CDR3 protein: CASKGQGARNEQYF
CDR3 DNA: TGTGCCAGCAAGGGGCAGGGGGCGAGGAACGAGCAGTACTTC

J gene: TRBJ2-6
V gene: TRBV2
clone size: NA
D gene: TRBD1
CDR3 protein: CASRAPQGASSGANVLTF
CDR3 DNA: TGTGCCAGCAGAGCCCCACAGGGGGCGAGCTCTGGGGCCAACGTCCTGACTTTC

J gene: TRBJ1-6
V gene: TRBV5-6
clone size: NA
D gene: NA
CDR3 protein: CASSLKPDSPLHF
CDR3 DNA: TGTGCCAGCAGCTTGAAGCCCGATTCACCCCTCCACTTT

J gene: TRBJ2-3
V gene: TRBV12-3/TRBV12-4
clone size: NA
D gene: NA
CDR3 protein: CASSPDYYTQYF
CDR3 DNA: TGTGCCAGCAGCCCTGACTACTATACGCAGTATTTT

J gene: TRBJ1-6
V gene: TRBV9
clone size: once
D gene: NA
CDR3 protein: CASSPRQDNSPLHF
CDR3 DNA: TGTGCCAGCAGCCCCAGACAGGATAATTCACCCCTCCACTTT

J gene: TRBJ2-1
V gene: TRBV11-2
clone size: NA
D gene: TRBD2
CDR3 protein: CASSLDLSGGAFGEQFF
CDR3 DNA: TGTGCCAGCAGCTTAGATCTGAGCGGGGGGGCTTTCGGTGAGCAGTTCTTC

J gene: TRBJ2-2
V gene: TRBV6-1
clone size: NA
D gene: NA
CDR3 protein: CASSDVGEVRTGELFF
CDR3 DNA: TGTGCCAGCAGTGATGTGGGGGAGGTGAGGACCGGGGAGCTGTTTTTT

J gene: TRBJ2-1
V gene: TRBV6-1
clone size: once
D gene: TRBD2
CDR3 protein: CASSEPTTSGGPYTYNEQFF
CDR3 DNA: TGTGCCAGCAGTGAACCAACGACTAGCGGGGGCCCCTACACCTACAATGAGCAGTTCTTC

J gene: TRBJ2-7
V gene: TRBV3-1/TRBV3-2
clone size: NA
D gene: TRBD1
CDR3 protein: CASSQRGQGNDAEQYF
CDR3 DNA: TGTGCCAGCAGCCAAAGGGGACAGGGGAATGACGCCGAGCAGTACTTC

J gene: TRBJ1-6
V gene: TRBV7-3
clone size: few
D gene: NA
CDR3 protein: CASSLSPGNDSPLHF
CDR3 DNA: TGTGCCAGCAGCTTAAGTCCCGGTAACGATTCACCCCTCCACTTT

J gene: TRBJ1-5
V gene: TRBV6-5
clone size: NA
D gene: TRBD1
CDR3 protein: CASNPTGGFNQPQHF
CDR3 DNA: TGTGCCAGCAACCCGACAGGGGGCTTCAATCAGCCCCAGCATTTT

J gene: TRBJ1-2
V gene: TRBV6-5
clone size: NA
D gene: TRBD1
CDR3 protein: CASSNPTGAGYTF
CDR3 DNA: TGTGCCAGCAGCAACCCTACAGGGGCTGGCTACACCTTC

J gene: TRBJ2-7
V gene: TRBV27
clone size: NA
D gene: NA
CDR3 protein: CASSLHAGYEQYF
CDR3 DNA: TGTGCCAGCAGTTTACATGCGGGGTACGAGCAGTACTTC

J gene: TRBJ1-1
V gene: TRBV7-3
clone size: NA
D gene: NA
CDR3 protein: CASSLTAGANTEAFF
CDR3 DNA: TGTGCCAGCAGCTTAACAGCGGGGGCGAACACTGAAGCTTTCTTT

J gene: TRBJ1-4
V gene: TRBV2
clone size: NA
D gene: NA
CDR3 protein: CASRQGVREKLFF
CDR3 DNA: TGTGCCAGCAGACAGGGTGTTCGTGAAAAACTGTTTTTT

J gene: TRBJ1-6
V gene: TRBV28
clone size: NA
D gene: NA
CDR3 protein: CASSYLGQLIGPLHF
CDR3 DNA: TGTGCCAGCAGTTACCTAGGACAGCTGATTGGACCCCTCCACTTT

J gene: TRBJ2-3
V gene: TRBV18
clone size: NA
D gene: NA
CDR3 protein: CASSLPTDTQYF
CDR3 DNA: TGTGCCAGCTCACTCCCGACAGATACGCAGTATTTT

J gene: TRBJ2-5
V gene: TRBV9
clone size: NA
D gene: NA
CDR3 protein: CASSVTFAGTETQYF
CDR3 DNA: TGTGCCAGCAGCGTAACCTTCGCGGGGACAGAGACCCAGTACTTC

J gene: TRBJ2-5
V gene: TRBV5-1
clone size: NA
D gene: NA
CDR3 protein: CASSLDPYQETQYF
CDR3 DNA: TGCGCCAGCAGCCTGGATCCGTACCAAGAGACCCAGTACTTC

J gene: TRBJ1-5
V gene: TRBV6-6
clone size: NA
D gene: NA
CDR3 protein: CASSFQEVGSWVAQHF
CDR3 DNA: TGTGCCAGCAGTTTCCAGGAGGTGGGGAGCTGGGTGGCCCAGCATTTT

J gene: TRBJ1-2
V gene: TRBV18
clone size: NA
D gene: TRBD1
CDR3 protein: CASSPQGPQGYGYTF
CDR3 DNA: TGTGCCAGCTCGCCACAGGGGCCCCAAGGCTATGGCTACACCTTC

J gene: TRBJ2-2
V gene: TRBV28
clone size: NA
D gene: NA
CDR3 protein: CASSFKTRVGELFF
CDR3 DNA: TGTGCCAGCTCGTTTAAGACCAGGGTCGGGGAGCTGTTTTTT

J gene: TRBJ1-5
V gene: TRBV7-6
clone size: NA
D gene: NA
CDR3 protein: CASSPLDRQPQHF
CDR3 DNA: TGTGCCAGCAGCCCTCTAGACAGGCAGCCCCAGCATTTT

J gene: TRBJ2-7
V gene: TRBV28
clone size: NA
D gene: NA
CDR3 protein: CASSLPGFDEQYF
CDR3 DNA: TGTGCCAGCAGTTTACCCGGTTTCGACGAGCAGTACTTC

J gene: TRBJ1-3
V gene: TRBV18
clone size: NA
D gene: NA
CDR3 protein: CASSPPVGLGNTIYF
CDR3 DNA: TGTGCCAGCTCACCACCGGTCGGACTCGGAAACACCATATATTTT

J gene: TRBJ1-1
V gene: TRBV11-2
clone size: NA
D gene: NA
CDR3 protein: CASSLGQANTEAFF
CDR3 DNA: TGTGCCAGCAGCTTAGGACAGGCTAACACTGAAGCTTTCTTT

J gene: TRBJ1-5
V gene: TRBV16
clone size: NA
D gene: NA
CDR3 protein: CASSPSLSARGSNQPQHF
CDR3 DNA: TGTGCCAGCAGCCCCTCCCTGTCAGCTAGAGGTAGCAATCAGCCCCAGCATTTT

J gene: TRBJ1-5
V gene: TRBV27
clone size: NA
D gene: NA
CDR3 protein: CASSFSAGPNQPQHF
CDR3 DNA: TGTGCCAGCAGTTTCAGTGCAGGGCCAAATCAGCCCCAGCATTTT

J gene: TRBJ1-3
V gene: TRBV10-3
clone size: NA
D gene: TRBD1
CDR3 protein: CAISEEDREDTIYF
CDR3 DNA: TGTGCCATCAGTGAGGAAGACAGGGAGGACACCATATATTTT

J gene: TRBJ1-2
V gene: TRBV7-9
clone size: NA
D gene: NA
CDR3 protein: CASRRTGGYTF
CDR3 DNA: TGTGCCAGCAGAAGGACGGGAGGCTACACCTTC

J gene: TRBJ1-2
V gene: TRBV10-2
clone size: NA
D gene: NA
CDR3 protein: CATHRDGGYTF
CDR3 DNA: TGCGCCACCCACAGGGACGGGGGCTACACCTTC

J gene: TRBJ1-4
V gene: TRBV28
clone size: once
D gene: TRBD1
CDR3 protein: CASSSPRGPTNEKLFF
CDR3 DNA: TGTGCCAGCAGTTCCCCCAGGGGGCCTACTAATGAAAAACTGTTTTTT

J gene: TRBJ2-1
V gene: TRBV5-1
clone size: few
D gene: NA
CDR3 protein: CASSNPGVWNEQFF
CDR3 DNA: TGCGCCAGCAGCAACCCAGGGGTGTGGAACGAGCAGTTCTTC

J gene: TRBJ2-1
V gene: TRBV3-1/TRBV3-2
clone size: NA
D gene: NA
CDR3 protein: CASSSPPQGTEQFF
CDR3 DNA: TGTGCCAGCAGCTCCCCCCCCCAGGGGACTGAGCAGTTCTTC

J gene: TRBJ2-5
V gene: TRBV10-1
clone size: NA
D gene: NA
CDR3 protein: CASSLDSSQETQYF
CDR3 DNA: TGCGCCAGCAGTTTGGACAGCTCACAAGAGACCCAGTACTTC

J gene: TRBJ2-2
V gene: TRBV6-6
clone size: few
D gene: NA
CDR3 protein: CASTGETGELFF
CDR3 DNA: TGTGCCAGCACAGGGGAGACCGGGGAGCTGTTTTTT

J gene: TRBJ2-3
V gene: TRBV9
clone size: NA
D gene: NA
CDR3 protein: CASTLNRETSTDTQYF
CDR3 DNA: TGTGCCAGCACCCTGAACAGGGAAACGAGCACAGATACGCAGTATTTT

J gene: TRBJ1-2
V gene: TRBV28
clone size: NA
D gene: NA
CDR3 protein: CASSLNDRTYLYGYTF
CDR3 DNA: TGTGCCAGCAGTTTAAACGACAGGACTTACCTCTATGGCTACACCTTC

J gene: TRBJ2-3
V gene: TRBV7-3
clone size: NA
D gene: TRBD1
CDR3 protein: CASSPGTADTDTQYF
CDR3 DNA: TGTGCCAGCAGCCCCGGGACAGCCGACACAGATACGCAGTATTTT

J gene: TRBJ1-1
V gene: TRBV5-1
clone size: NA
D gene: NA
CDR3 protein: CASSLVSDTEAFF
CDR3 DNA: TGCGCCAGCAGCTTGGTGTCGGACACTGAAGCTTTCTTT

J gene: TRBJ2-7
V gene: TRBV6-2/TRBV6-3
clone size: few
D gene: TRBD2
CDR3 protein: CASSYSSLAGGEQYF
CDR3 DNA: TGTGCCAGCAGTTACTCGAGCCTAGCGGGAGGGGAGCAGTACTTC

J gene: TRBJ2-2
V gene: TRBV6-5
clone size: once
D gene: NA
CDR3 protein: CASDGQGGTGELFF
CDR3 DNA: TGTGCCAGCGATGGGCAGGGGGGCACCGGGGAGCTGTTTTTT

J gene: TRBJ2-1
V gene: TRBV10-3
clone size: NA
D gene: TRBD1
CDR3 protein: CAISTDRGRRDEQFF
CDR3 DNA: TGTGCCATCAGTACAGACAGGGGGCGCCGAGATGAGCAGTTCTTC